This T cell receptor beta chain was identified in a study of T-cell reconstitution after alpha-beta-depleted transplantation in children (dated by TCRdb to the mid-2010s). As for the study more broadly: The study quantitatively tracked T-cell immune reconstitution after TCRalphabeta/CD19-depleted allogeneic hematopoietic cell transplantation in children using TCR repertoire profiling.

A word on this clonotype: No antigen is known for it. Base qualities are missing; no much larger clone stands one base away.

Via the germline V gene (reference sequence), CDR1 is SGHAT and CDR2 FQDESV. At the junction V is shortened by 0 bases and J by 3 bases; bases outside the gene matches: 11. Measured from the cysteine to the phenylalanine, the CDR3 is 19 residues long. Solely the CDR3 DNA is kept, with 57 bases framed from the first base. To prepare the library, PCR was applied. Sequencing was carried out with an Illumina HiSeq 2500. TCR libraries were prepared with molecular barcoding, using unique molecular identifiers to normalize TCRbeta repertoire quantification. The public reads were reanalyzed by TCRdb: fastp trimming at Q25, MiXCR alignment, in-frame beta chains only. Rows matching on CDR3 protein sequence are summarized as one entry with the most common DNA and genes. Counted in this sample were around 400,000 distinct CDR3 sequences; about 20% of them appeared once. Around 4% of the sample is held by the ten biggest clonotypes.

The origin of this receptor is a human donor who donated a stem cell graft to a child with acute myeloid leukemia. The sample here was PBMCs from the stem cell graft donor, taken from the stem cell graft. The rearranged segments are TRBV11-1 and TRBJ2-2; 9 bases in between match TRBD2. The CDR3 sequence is CASSLADLMAGGHTGELFF. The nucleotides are TGTGCCAGCAGCTTAGCGGATTTAATGGCGGGAGGGCACACCGGGGAGCTGTTTTTT.